One TCR beta chain is described in this entry. The antigen is unknown. Trimming cost V 1 base and J 2 bases; bases outside gene matches: 5. This CDR3 comprises 16 residues. Per germline, CDR1 MGHRA and CDR2 YSYEKL. A multiplex PCR was run with 60 Vbeta primers and 13 Jbeta primers. Profiling relied on immunoSEQ multiplex PCR, and the TCRdb table lists in-frame clones only, not all of them. The sample lists approximately 100,000 clones; 70% to 80% were seen once. The sample is drawn from a study of cytomegalovirus exposure and HLA in healthy donors. Whole-study context: A data release that came early held 75 million to 85 million unique TCRs from HLA-typed donors. Study results and caveats: Researchers reported in a later analysis that a missense DCLRE1C variant was tied to TCR beta V- and J-gene trimming. Most subjects had HLA-A and HLA-B alleles reportedly predicted accurately by TCR beta sequences.

The specimen was PBMCs. This receptor was taken from a man in his sixties in good health and CMV-seropositive. The V gene is TRBV4-1, the J gene TRBJ2-7; 10 bases map to TRBD2. The CDR3 region has the DNA TGCGCCAGCAGCCAAGTTAGCGGGGGGCCCGCCTACGAGCAGTACTTC. This codes for CASSQVSGGPAYEQYF.